The clone carrying this T cell receptor beta chain appeared a few times. The sample comes from a study of cytotoxic CD8 clonotypes in ibrutinib-treated CLL. Study-wide background: The subjects consisted of about 10 relapsed/refractory and around 15 treatment-naive individuals, with some 17 IGHV unmutated.

Here immunoSEQ multiplex PCR was the method, and the copy in TCRdb shows in-frame clones only, minus some. This table holds tens of thousands of clones, approximately 57% found once. The trim removed 8 bases at V and 4 bases at J, leaving 4 bases unmatched. Germline CDR1 reads MNHEY; CDR2 reads SVGAGI. This CDR3 contains 14 residues. This sequence was found in a human donor with chronic lymphocytic leukemia. V and J are TRBV6-5 and TRBJ2-3; the match to TRBD2 covers 12 bases. Material: PBMCs, obtained after 12 months of ibrutinib treatment. CDR3: CASRLAGDADTQYF. The CDR3 bases are TGTGCCAGCCGACTAGCGGGGGACGCAGATACGCAGTATTTT.